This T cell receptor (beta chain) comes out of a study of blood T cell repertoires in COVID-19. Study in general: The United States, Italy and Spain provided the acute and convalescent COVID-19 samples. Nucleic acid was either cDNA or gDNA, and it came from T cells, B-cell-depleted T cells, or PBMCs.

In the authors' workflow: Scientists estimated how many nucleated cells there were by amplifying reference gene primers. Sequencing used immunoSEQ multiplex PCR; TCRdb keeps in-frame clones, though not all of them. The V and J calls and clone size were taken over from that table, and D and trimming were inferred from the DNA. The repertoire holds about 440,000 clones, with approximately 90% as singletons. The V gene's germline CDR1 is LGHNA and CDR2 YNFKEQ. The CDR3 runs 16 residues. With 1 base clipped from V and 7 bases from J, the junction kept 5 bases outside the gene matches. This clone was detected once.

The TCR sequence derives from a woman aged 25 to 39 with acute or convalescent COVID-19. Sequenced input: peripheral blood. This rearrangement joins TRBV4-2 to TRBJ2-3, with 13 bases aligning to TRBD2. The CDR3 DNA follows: TGTGCCAGCAGCCAAGGACTAGCGGGGGGAGGACATACGCAGTATTTT. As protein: CASSQGLAGGGHTQYF.